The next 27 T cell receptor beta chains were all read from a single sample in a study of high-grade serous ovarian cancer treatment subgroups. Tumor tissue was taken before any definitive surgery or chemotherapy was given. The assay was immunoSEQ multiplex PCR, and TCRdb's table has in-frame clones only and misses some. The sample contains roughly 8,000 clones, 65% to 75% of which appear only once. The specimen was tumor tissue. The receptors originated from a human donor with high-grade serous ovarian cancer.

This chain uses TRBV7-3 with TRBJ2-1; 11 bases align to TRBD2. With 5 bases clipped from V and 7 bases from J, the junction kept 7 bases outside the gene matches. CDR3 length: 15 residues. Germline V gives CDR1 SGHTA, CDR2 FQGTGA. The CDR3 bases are TGTGCCAGCAGCGTTAGCGGGAGGGGCTGGAATGAGCAGTTCTTC. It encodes CASSVSGRGWNEQFF.

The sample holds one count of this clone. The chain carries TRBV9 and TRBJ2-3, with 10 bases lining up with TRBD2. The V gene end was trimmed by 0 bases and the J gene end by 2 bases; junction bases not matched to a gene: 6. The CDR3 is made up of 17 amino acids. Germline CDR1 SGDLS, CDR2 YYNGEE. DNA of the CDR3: TGTGCCAGCAGCGTAGGGGGAGGACTAGCGGCCACAGATACGCAGTATTTT. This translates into CASSVGGGLAATDTQYF.

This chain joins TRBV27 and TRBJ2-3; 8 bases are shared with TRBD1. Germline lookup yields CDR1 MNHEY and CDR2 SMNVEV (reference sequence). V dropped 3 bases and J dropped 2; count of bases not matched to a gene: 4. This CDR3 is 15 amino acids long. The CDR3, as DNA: TGTGCCAGCAGTTTGGGACAGGTTTACACAGATACGCAGTATTTT. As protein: CASSLGQVYTDTQYF.

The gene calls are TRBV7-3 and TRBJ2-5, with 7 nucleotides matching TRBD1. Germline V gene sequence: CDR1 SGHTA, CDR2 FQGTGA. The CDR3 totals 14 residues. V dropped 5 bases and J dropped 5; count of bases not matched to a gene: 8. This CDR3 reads CASSPTGVGETQYF. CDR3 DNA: TGTGCCAGCAGCCCCACAGGGGTCGGTGAGACCCAGTACTTC.

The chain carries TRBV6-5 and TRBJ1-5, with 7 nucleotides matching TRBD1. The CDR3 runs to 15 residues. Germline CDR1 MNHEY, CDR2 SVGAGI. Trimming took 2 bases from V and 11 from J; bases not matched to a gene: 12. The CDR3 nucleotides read TGTGCCAGCAGTTACGGACGGACAGGTACTTGGGCCCAGCATTTT. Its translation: CASSYGRTGTWAQHF.

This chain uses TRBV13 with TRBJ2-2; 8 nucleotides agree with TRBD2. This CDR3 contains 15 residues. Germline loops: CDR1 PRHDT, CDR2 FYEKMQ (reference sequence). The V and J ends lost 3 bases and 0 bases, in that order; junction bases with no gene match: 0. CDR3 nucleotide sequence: TGTGCCAGCAGCTTTAGCGGGACGAACACCGGGGAGCTGTTTTTT. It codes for CASSFSGTNTGELFF.

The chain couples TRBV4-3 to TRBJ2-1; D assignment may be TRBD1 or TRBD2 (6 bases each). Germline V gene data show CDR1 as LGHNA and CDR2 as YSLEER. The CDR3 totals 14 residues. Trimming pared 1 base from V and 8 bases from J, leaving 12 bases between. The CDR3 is CASSQVPGEDEQFF. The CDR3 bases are TGCGCCAGCAGCCAAGTACCAGGGGAGGATGAGCAGTTCTTC.

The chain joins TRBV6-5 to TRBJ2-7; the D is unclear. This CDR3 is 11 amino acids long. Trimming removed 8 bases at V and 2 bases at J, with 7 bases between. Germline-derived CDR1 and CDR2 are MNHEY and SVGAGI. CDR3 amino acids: CASRSAYEQYF. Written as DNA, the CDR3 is TGTGCCAGCCGGAGCGCCTACGAGCAGTACTTC.

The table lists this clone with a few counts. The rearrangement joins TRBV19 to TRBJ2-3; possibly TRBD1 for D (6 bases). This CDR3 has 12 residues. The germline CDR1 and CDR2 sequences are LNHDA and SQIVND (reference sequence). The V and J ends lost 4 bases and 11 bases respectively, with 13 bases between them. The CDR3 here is CASSSYGTKQYF. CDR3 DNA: TGTGCCAGTAGTAGCTACGGGACAAAGCAGTATTTT.

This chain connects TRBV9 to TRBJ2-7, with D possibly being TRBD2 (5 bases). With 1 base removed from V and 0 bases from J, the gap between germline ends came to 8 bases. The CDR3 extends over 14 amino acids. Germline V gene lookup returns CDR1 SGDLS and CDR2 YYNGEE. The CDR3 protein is CASSVTGSSYEQYF. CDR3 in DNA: TGTGCCAGCAGCGTAACGGGGAGCTCCTACGAGCAGTACTTC.

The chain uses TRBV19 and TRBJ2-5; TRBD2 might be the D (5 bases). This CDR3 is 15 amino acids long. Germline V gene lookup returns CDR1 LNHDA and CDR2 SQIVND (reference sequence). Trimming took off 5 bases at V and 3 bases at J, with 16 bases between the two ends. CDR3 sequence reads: CASSLRGSTEETQYF. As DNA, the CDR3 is TGTGCCAGTAGTCTTCGAGGGAGTACTGAAGAGACCCAGTACTTC. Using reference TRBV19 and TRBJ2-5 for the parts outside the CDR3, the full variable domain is DGGITQSPKYLFRKEGQNVTLSCEQNLNHDAMYWYRQDPGQGLRLIYYSQIVNDFQKGDIAEGYSVSREKKESFPLTVTSAQKNPTAFYLCASSLRGSTEETQYFGPGTRLLVL.

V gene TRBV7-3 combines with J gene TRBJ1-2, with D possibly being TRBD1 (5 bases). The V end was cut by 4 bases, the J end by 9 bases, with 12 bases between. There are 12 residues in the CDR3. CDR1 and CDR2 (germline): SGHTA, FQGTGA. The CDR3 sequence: CASSSAGLSYTF. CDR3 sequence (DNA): TGTGCCAGCAGCTCCGCAGGGTTGAGCTACACCTTC.

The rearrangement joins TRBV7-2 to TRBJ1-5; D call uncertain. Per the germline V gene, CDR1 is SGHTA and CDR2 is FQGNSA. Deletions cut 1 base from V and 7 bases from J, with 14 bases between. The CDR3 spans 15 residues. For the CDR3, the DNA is TGTGCCAGCAGCTTAGTTTGGATGGGAAGCCAGCCCCAGCATTTT. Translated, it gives CASSLVWMGSQPQHF.

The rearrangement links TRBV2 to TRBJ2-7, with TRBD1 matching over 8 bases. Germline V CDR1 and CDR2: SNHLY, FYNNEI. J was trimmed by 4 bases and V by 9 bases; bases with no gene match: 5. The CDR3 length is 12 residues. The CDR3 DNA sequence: TGTGCCAGGGGGACAGGCCCTTACGAGCAGTACTTC. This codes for CARGTGPYEQYF. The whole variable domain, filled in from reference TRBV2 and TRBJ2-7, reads EPEVTQTPSHQVTQMGQEVILRCVPISNHLYFYWYRQILGQKVEFLVSFYNNEISEKSEIFDDQFSVERPDGSNFTLKIRSTKLEDSAMYFCARGTGPYEQYFGPGTRLTVT.

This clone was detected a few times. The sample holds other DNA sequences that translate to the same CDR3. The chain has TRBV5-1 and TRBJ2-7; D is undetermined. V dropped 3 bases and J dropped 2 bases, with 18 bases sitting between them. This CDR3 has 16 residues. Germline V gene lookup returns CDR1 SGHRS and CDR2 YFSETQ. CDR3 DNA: TGCGCCAGCAGCTCAGCCCGAGGCCCAAGTCCCTACGAGCAGTACTTC. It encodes CASSSARGPSPYEQYF. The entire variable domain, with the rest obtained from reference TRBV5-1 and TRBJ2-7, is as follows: KAGVTQTPRYLIKTRGQQVTLSCSPISGHRSVSWYQQTPGQGLQFLFEYFSETQRNKGNFPGRFSGRQFSNSRSEMNVSTLELGDSALYLCASSSARGPSPYEQYFGPGTRLTVT.

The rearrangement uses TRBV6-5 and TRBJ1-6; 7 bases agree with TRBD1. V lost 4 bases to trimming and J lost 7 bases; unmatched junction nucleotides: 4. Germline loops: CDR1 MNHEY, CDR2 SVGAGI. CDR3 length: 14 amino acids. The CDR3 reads CASSSGQINSPLHF. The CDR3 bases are TGTGCCAGCAGTTCGGGACAGATCAATTCACCCCTCCACTTT.

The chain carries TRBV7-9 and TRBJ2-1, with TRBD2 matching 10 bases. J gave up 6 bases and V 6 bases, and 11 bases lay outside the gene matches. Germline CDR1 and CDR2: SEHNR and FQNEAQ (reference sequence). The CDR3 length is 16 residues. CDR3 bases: TGTGCCAGCAGACGAGAGGCTAGCGGGAGAGTCAATGAGCAGTTCTTC. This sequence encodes CASRREASGRVNEQFF.

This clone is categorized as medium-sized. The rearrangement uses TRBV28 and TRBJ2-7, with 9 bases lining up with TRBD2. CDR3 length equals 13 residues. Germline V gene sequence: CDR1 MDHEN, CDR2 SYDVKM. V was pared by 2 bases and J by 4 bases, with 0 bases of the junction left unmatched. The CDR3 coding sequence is TGTGCCAGCAGTTTACTAGCGGGGTACGAGCAGTACTTC. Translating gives CASSLLAGYEQYF.

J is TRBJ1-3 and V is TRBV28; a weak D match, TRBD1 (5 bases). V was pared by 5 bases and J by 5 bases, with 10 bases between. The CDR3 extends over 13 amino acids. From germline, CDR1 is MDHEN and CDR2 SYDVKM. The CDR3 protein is CASSTGSRNTIYF. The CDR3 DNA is TGTGCCAGCAGTACAGGCTCCAGAAACACCATATATTTT.

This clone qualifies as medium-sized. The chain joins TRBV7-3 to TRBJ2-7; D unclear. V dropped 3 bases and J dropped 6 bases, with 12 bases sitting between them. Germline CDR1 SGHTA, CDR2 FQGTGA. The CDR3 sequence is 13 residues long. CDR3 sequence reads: CASSLKGRGEQYF. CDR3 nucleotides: TGTGCCAGCAGCTTGAAGGGTCGCGGCGAGCAGTACTTC.

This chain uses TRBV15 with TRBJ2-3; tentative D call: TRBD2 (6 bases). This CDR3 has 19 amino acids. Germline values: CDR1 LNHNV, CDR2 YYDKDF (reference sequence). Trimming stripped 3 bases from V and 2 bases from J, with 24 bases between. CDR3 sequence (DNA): TGTGCCACCAGCAGCGTACGGAAAGGTCTCGGGGGACTCACAGATACGCAGTATTTT. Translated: CATSSVRKGLGGLTDTQYF. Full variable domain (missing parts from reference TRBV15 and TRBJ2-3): DAMVIQNPRYQVTQFGKPVTLSCSQTLNHNVMYWYQQKSSQAPKLLFHYYDKDFNNEADTPDNFQSRRPNTSFCFLDIRSPGLGDTAMYLCATSSVRKGLGGLTDTQYFGPGTRLTVL.

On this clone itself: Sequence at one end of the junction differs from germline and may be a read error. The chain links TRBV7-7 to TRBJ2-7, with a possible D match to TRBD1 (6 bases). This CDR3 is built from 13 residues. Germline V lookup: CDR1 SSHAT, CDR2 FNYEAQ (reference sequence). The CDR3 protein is CASSLDRSYEQYF. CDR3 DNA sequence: TGTGCTAGCAGCCTAGACAGGTCCTACGAGCAGTACTTC.

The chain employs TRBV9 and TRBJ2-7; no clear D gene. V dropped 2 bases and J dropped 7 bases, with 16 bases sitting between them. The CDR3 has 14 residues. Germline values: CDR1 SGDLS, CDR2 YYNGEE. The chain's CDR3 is CASSVGDSLGEQYF. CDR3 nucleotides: TGTGCCAGCAGCGTTGGAGACTCCCTCGGGGAGCAGTACTTC.

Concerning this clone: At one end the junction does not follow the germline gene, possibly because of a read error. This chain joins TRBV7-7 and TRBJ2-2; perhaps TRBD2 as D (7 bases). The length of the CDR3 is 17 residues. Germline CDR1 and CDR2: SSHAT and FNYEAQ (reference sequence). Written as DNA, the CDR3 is TGTGCTAGCAGCTTACTCGGGGGGCTCACGAACACCGGGGAGCTGTTTTTT. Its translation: CASSLLGGLTNTGELFF.

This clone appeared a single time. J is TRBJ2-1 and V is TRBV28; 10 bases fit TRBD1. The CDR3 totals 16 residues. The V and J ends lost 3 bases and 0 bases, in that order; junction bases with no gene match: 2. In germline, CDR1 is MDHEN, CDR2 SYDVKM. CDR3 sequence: CASSFRTGGSYNEQFF. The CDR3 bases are TGTGCCAGCAGTTTTCGGACAGGGGGCTCCTACAATGAGCAGTTCTTC.

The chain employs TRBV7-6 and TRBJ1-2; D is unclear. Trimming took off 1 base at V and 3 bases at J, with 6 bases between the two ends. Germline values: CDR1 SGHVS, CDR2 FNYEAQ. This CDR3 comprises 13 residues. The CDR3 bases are TGTGCCAGCAGCTTAGGTGTGGACTATGGCTACACCTTC. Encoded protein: CASSLGVDYGYTF.

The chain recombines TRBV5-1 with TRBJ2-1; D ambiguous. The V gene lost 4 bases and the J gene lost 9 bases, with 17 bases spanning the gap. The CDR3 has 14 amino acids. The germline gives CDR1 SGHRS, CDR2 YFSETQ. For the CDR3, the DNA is TGCGCCAGCAGCCCCGATTCGGGTTATGGTGAGCAGTTCTTC. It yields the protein CASSPDSGYGEQFF.